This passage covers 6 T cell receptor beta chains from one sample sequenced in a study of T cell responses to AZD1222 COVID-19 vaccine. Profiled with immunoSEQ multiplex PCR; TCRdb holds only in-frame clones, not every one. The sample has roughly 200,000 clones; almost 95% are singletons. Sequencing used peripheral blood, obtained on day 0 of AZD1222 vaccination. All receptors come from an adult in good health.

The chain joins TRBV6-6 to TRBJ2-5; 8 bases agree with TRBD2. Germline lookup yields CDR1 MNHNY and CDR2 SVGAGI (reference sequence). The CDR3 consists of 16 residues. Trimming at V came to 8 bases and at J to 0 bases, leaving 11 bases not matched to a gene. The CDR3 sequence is CASRTGGGPNQETQYF. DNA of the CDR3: TGTGCCAGCCGCACTGGCGGGGGGCCGAACCAAGAGACCCAGTACTTC.

The CDR3 is CASSLGQGSSPLHF. In DNA, the CDR3 is TGCGCCAGCAGCTTAGGACAGGGTAGTTCACCCCTCCACTTT. The V and J genes are TRBV5-1 and TRBJ1-6; 8 positions agree with TRBD1. This CDR3 has 14 residues. In germline, CDR1 is SGHRS, CDR2 YFSETQ. J gave up 9 bases and V 2 bases, and 4 bases lay outside the gene matches.

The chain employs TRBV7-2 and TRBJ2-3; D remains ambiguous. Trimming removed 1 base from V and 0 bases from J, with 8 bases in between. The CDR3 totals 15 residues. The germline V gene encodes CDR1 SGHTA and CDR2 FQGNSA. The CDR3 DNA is TGTGCCAGCAGCTTAGATGTCAGGAGCACAGATACGCAGTATTTT. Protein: CASSLDVRSTDTQYF.

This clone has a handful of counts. CDR3 sequence (DNA): TGTGCCAGCAGTTTAGCGGGGGGGCACGAGCAGTACTTC. This encodes CASSLAGGHEQYF. The chain joins TRBV12-3 or TRBV12-4 to TRBJ2-7; perhaps TRBD2 as D (7 bases). Trimming removed 0 bases at V and 5 bases at J, with 8 bases between. The CDR3 is made up of 13 amino acids.

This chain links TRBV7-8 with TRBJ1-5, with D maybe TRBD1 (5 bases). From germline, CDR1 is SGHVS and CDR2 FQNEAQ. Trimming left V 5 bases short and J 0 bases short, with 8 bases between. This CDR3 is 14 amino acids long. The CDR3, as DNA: TGTGCCAGCAGCCCCCAGGGTAGCAATCAGCCCCAGCATTTT. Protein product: CASSPQGSNQPQHF.

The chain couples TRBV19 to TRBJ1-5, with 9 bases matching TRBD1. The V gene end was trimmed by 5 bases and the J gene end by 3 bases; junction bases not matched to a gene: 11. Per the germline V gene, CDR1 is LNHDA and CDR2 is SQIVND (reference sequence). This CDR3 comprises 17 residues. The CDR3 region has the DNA TGTGCCAGTAGTGCAACTTCCGGGACAGGGAACAATCAGCCCCAGCATTTT. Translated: CASSATSGTGNNQPQHF.